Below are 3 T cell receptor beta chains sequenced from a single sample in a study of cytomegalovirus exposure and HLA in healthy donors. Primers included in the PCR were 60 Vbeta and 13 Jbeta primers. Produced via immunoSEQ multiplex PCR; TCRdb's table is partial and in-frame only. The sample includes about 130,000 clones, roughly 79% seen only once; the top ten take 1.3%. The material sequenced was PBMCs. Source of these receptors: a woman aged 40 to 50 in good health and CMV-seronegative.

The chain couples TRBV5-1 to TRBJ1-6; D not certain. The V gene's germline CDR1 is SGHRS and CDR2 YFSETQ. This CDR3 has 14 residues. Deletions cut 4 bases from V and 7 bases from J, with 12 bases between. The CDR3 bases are TGCGCCAGCAGCCTCCCGGGTATCAATTCACCCCTCCACTTT. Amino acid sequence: CASSLPGINSPLHF.

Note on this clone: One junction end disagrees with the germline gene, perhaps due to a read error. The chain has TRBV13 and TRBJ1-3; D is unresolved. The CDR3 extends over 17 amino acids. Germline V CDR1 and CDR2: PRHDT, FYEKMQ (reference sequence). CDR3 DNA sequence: TGTGCCAGCACCTTACAGTGGAGGGTTCGCTCTGGAAACACCATATATTTT. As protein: CASTLQWRVRSGNTIYF.

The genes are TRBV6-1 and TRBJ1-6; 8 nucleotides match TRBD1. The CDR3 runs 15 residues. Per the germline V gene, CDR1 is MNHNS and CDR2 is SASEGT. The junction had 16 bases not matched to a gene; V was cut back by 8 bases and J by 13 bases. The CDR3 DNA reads TGTGCCAGCGTGGAGGTGGACAGGGCTCTTAAGCCCCTCCACTTT. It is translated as CASVEVDRALKPLHF.